This TCR beta chain was sequenced during a study of blood T cell repertoires in COVID-19. The CDR3 totals 13 residues. Germline V CDR1 and CDR2: GTSNPN, SVGIG (reference sequence). The V end lost 0 bases, the J end lost 3 bases, and 6 bases lay between the germline ends. Sequencing was performed with immunoSEQ multiplex PCR; in TCRdb, only in-frame clones are kept and a portion is missing. Of approximately 340,000 clones in the sample, roughly 90% were seen once. Sequenced input: PBMCs or T cells enriched from blood (not recorded which). This TCR derives from a woman in her forties who had been exposed to COVID-19. This sequence joins TRBV30 and TRBJ1-3; D gene uncertain. The CDR3 is CAWSVLYGNTIYF. The CDR3, as DNA: TGTGCCTGGAGTGTACTTTATGGAAACACCATATATTTT. The entire variable domain, with the rest obtained from reference TRBV30 and TRBJ1-3, is as follows: SQTIHQWPATLVQPVGSPLSLECTVEGTSNPNLYWYRQAAGRGLQLLFYSVGIGQISSEVPQNLSASRPQDRQFILSSKKLLLSDSGFYLCAWSVLYGNTIYFGEGSWLTVV.